This is a list of T cell receptor beta chains from one sample in a study of cytomegalovirus exposure and HLA in healthy donors. Assay used: immunoSEQ multiplex PCR; TCRdb lists only in-frame clones, some missing. Among approximately 190,000 clones, 12% were seen once, and the ten largest hold 7.8%. Input material: PBMCs. The receptors shown here come from a man aged 45-65 years in good health and CMV-seropositive. Both conserved end residues are part of each CDR3. D genes are given only for firm matches. Not every row has a clone size; where given, it reads once, few, many or a size class.

.,TRBV7-9,.,TRBJ1-2,TGTGCCAGCAGCTTAGGGGCCAGCTATGGCTACACCTTC,CASSLGASYGYTF
.,TRBV29-1,few,TRBJ1-2,TGCAGCGTTGAACGAGGGTCCTATGGCTACACCTTC,CSVERGSYGYTF
TRBD1,TRBV7-9,few,TRBJ2-5,TGTGCCAGCAGCTTACCGACGACAGGGGAAGAGACCCAGTACTTC,CASSLPTTGEETQYF
.,TRBV4-3,.,TRBJ1-1,TGCGCCAGCAGCCAATGGGGGATAACAGGGCTGAACACTGAAGCTTTCTTT,CASSQWGITGLNTEAFF
TRBD2,TRBV19,.,TRBJ2-5,TGTGCCAGTAGTGGGGGACTAGCGGGGGGGCGGCAAGAGACCCAGTACTTC,CASSGGLAGGRQETQYF
.,TRBV2,few,TRBJ1-3,TGTGCCAGCAGTGAAACCTGGTTTTTACAGGCTGGAAACACCATATATTTT,CASSETWFLQAGNTIYF
TRBD1,TRBV4-1,.,TRBJ1-2,TGCGCCAGCAGCCAAAGAGGGACAGGCAAAATTGGCTACACCTTC,CASSQRGTGKIGYTF
.,TRBV5-6,few,TRBJ1-1,TGTGCCAGCAGCTTTCCCGGAGGCAGGACTGAAGCTTTCTTT,CASSFPGGRTEAFF
.,TRBV6-5,few,TRBJ2-1,TGTGCCAGCAGTTACGGGGGGGCCTCCTACAATGAGCAGTTCTTC,CASSYGGASYNEQFF
.,TRBV16,.,TRBJ1-1,TGTGCCAGCAGCCCGGTCCGGGGGATAGAAACTGAAGCTTTCTTT,CASSPVRGIETEAFF
TRBD1,TRBV29-1,.,TRBJ1-1,TGCAGCGTTGGACAGGGGAACACTGAAGCTTTCTTT,CSVGQGNTEAFF
TRBD1,TRBV7-9,once,TRBJ2-5,TGTGCCAGCAGCTTCGCTCCGGGACAGGGGATTGAGACCCAGTACTTC,CASSFAPGQGIETQYF
TRBD2,TRBV5-8,.,TRBJ2-1,TGTGCCAGCAGGGCGCAGAAGGGAGGGCTCTCCTACAATGAGCAGTTCTTC,CASRAQKGGLSYNEQFF
.,TRBV9,few,TRBJ2-3,TGTGCCAGCAGCCCCCAGGGCCGAAATACGCAGTATTTT,CASSPQGRNTQYF
.,TRBV5-4,.,TRBJ1-2,TGTGCCAGCAGCTTGGAACACGGGAAGGACTACACCTTC,CASSLEHGKDYTF
TRBD2,TRBV5-4,.,TRBJ2-5,TGTGCCAGCAGCCAAGCGGGGGGGCCTGAGACCCAGTACTTC,CASSQAGGPETQYF
.,TRBV9,.,TRBJ2-1,TGTGCCAGCAGCGCCCGGGCGGCGGGGGCTTACAATGAGCAGTTCTTC,CASSARAAGAYNEQFF
.,TRBV4-3,few,TRBJ2-6,TGCGCCAGCAGCCAAGATGGAACAGGGCGGAGCTCTGGGGCCAACGTCCTGACTTTC,CASSQDGTGRSSGANVLTF
.,TRBV2,.,TRBJ1-2,TGTGCCAGCAGTGTCCTGGGAGGCTATGGCTACACCTTC,CASSVLGGYGYTF
.,TRBV15,.,TRBJ1-6,TGTGCCACCAGCAGAGATGGGACAAGTAATTCACCCCTCCACTTT,CATSRDGTSNSPLHF
.,TRBV11-2,.,TRBJ2-2,TGTGCCAGCAGCTTACGGTCAGGGGGGTCGGGCACCGGGGAGCTGTTTTTT,CASSLRSGGSGTGELFF
TRBD1,TRBV10-3,.,TRBJ1-5,TGTGCCATCAGCCAGACAGGGAGTGGAGGACAGCCCCAGCATTTT,CAISQTGSGGQPQHF
.,TRBV5-4,.,TRBJ1-1,TGTGCCAGCAGCTCAGTCTCCCCCCTCTCAGGGGTCCCAATGAACACTGAAGCTTTCTTT,CASSSVSPLSGVPMNTEAFF
.,TRBV6-5,.,TRBJ1-5,TGTGCCAGCAGTGGGGGGAGTAGCAATCAGCCCCAGCATTTT,CASSGGSSNQPQHF
.,TRBV6-5,.,TRBJ2-7,TGTGCCAGCAGGGGCCCCTACGAGCAGTACTTC,CASRGPYEQYF
.,TRBV11-3,few,TRBJ2-6,TGTGCCAGCAGCTTAGATGGCTTCTCTGGGGCCAACGTCCTGACTTTC,CASSLDGFSGANVLTF
TRBD1,TRBV19,few,TRBJ1-1,TGTGCCAGTAGTAGATTGACAGGGGTCTTCAGGAACACTGAAGCTTTCTTT,CASSRLTGVFRNTEAFF
TRBD1,TRBV12-5,few,TRBJ2-3,TGTGCTAGTGCCTCGGACAGGGGCACAGATACGCAGTATTTT,CASASDRGTDTQYF
.,TRBV5-6,few,TRBJ1-5,TGTGCCAGCAGCTTAATGGGGGGGAGTGGCCAGCATTTT,CASSLMGGSGQHF
.,TRBV11-2,few,TRBJ1-1,TGTGCCAGCAGCTTAGAACTCATTACTTACACTGAAGCTTTCTTT,CASSLELITYTEAFF
.,TRBV18,.,TRBJ2-2,TGTGCCAGCTCACCAATTCCGGGATACTCGAACACCGGGGAGCTGTTTTTT,CASSPIPGYSNTGELFF
.,TRBV28,few,TRBJ1-5,TGTGCCAGCAGCTCTGGGGGCGAGGGGTACTATCAGCCCCAGCATTTT,CASSSGGEGYYQPQHF
.,TRBV7-2,.,TRBJ2-1,TGTGCCAGCAGCTTAGACCTAGCGCTCTCCTACAATGAGCAGTTCTTC,CASSLDLALSYNEQFF
TRBD1,TRBV10-1,few,TRBJ1-5,TGCGCCAGCAATTTAGGACAGGGGAGAGGGAACCAGCCCCAGCATTTT,CASNLGQGRGNQPQHF
TRBD1,TRBV5-6,few,TRBJ1-4,TGTGCCAGCAGCGAGGGGGCGCGCACTAATGAAAAACTGTTTTTT,CASSEGARTNEKLFF
TRBD1,TRBV5-1,few,TRBJ1-5,TGCGCCAGCAGCCGGGGGACAGGGGGCAATCAGCCCCAGCATTTT,CASSRGTGGNQPQHF
.,TRBV5-1,few,TRBJ2-5,TGCGCCAGCAGCTTCTTCCAGGGTGGCGAGACCCAGTACTTC,CASSFFQGGETQYF
TRBD1,TRBV5-4,.,TRBJ1-5,TGTGCCAGCAGCCCGGACAGGGGGCCGCCCCAGCATTTT,CASSPDRGPPQHF
TRBD1,TRBV27,.,TRBJ2-1,TGTGCCAGCAGTTTACAGGGGGCAGGGGCTGAGCAGTTCTTC,CASSLQGAGAEQFF
.,TRBV7-2,few,TRBJ2-3,TGTGCCAGCACCAACACAGATACGCAGTATTTT,CASTNTDTQYF
.,TRBV11-3,few,TRBJ2-7,TGTGCCAGCAGCACAGCAGGGAAAGAGGCCGAGCAGTACTTC,CASSTAGKEAEQYF
.,TRBV18,few,TRBJ2-7,TGTGCCAGCTCACCACTGTCGCGGGCGATCATGGGCAACGAGCAGTACTTC,CASSPLSRAIMGNEQYF
.,TRBV10-3,.,TRBJ1-1,TGTGCCATCACCGAAGGGGCTACTGAAGCTTTCTTT,CAITEGATEAFF
.,TRBV7-2,few,TRBJ1-6,TGTGCCAGCAGCTTAATCAATACAGGGAATTCACCCCTCCACTTT,CASSLINTGNSPLHF
.,TRBV5-5,.,TRBJ1-1,TGTGCCAGCAGCCTACTTCAAGGGGCGAGGACTGAAGCTTTCTTT,CASSLLQGARTEAFF
.,TRBV6-5,.,TRBJ1-2,TGTGCCAGCAGTTACTCAGACACAAACTATGGCTACACCTTC,CASSYSDTNYGYTF
.,TRBV19,.,TRBJ2-3,TGTGCCAGTAGTATAAACAGGCGCACAGATACGCAGTATTTT,CASSINRRTDTQYF
TRBD2,TRBV7-9,.,TRBJ2-1,TGTGCCAGCAGCCAACTAGCGGGGTTCTACAATGAGCAGTTCTTC,CASSQLAGFYNEQFF
TRBD2,TRBV27,.,TRBJ2-3,TGTGCCAGCAGCCCCGGGAGGGGGGTCACAGATACGCAGTATTTT,CASSPGRGVTDTQYF
.,TRBV5-4,.,TRBJ1-2,TGTGCCAGCAGCTTGGTTGACAGGCAGTATGGCTACACCTTC,CASSLVDRQYGYTF